This T cell receptor (beta chain) was observed in a study of T cells in Graves' hyperthyroidism and ophthalmopathy. Germline V gene lookup returns CDR1 MNHEY and CDR2 SMNVEV (reference sequence). CDR3 length: 13 amino acids. The V end lost 2 bases, the J end lost 5 bases, and 9 bases lay between the germline ends. Study findings and constraints: Blood also held most thyroid clonotypes expanded beyond 0.001.

It was RNA transcripts that yielded the amplified TCR beta CDR3 regions. The primer set for the first-round RT-PCR of the TCR CDR3 was HTBI. Via MiXCR, TCRdb re-called the multiplex PCR reads, giving one row per CDR3 protein. This table has a few hundred thousand distinct CDR3 sequences, about 17% appearing once. The hyperthyroidism patients had all been newly diagnosed, and their disease duration was under 2 months. Their ages ranged from 18 to 65 years. Researchers barred patients who had uncontrolled infection, other autoimmune disease, pregnancy or lactation. This clonotype was observed a few times. As yet, its antigen is unknown.

The gene calls are TRBV27 and TRBJ2-5; no firm D call. The sequenced material came from blood. The sequence came from a middle-aged man with Graves' hyperthyroidism. In DNA form, the CDR3 reads TGTGCCAGCAGTTTAAGTAGGTCGGAGACCCAGTACTTC. Residues: CASSLSRSETQYF.